The 31 T cell receptor beta chains listed next were all sequenced from one sample in a study of T cell repertoires in cytomegalovirus infection. MiXCR, run by TCRdb on the reads, gives a single entry per CDR3 protein. The sample gives approximately 1,000,000 distinct CDR3 sequences, roughly 30% of which show up once; roughly 13% is in the top ten. For these TCRs, the target antigens are not known. This sample comprised cultured CD8+ T cells from PBMCs, obtained from culture after CMV antigen stimulation. The source of these receptors is a human donor in good health (CMV status not recorded). Some clones in this sample may be carry-over from other donors' samples.

The chain recombines TRBV7-9 with TRBJ2-3, with TRBD1 identical over 10 bases. The germline V gene has CDR1 SEHNR and CDR2 FQNEAQ (reference sequence). This CDR3 has 15 residues. The V segment lost 3 bases and the J segment 2 bases; nucleotides outside the gene matches: 2. The CDR3, as DNA: TGTGCCAGCAGCTTGGGACAGGGGATCACAGATACGCAGTATTTT. It codes for CASSLGQGITDTQYF.

This clonotype was seen only a few times. The CDR3 loop reads CASSFPPSGGTDFWVETQYF. CDR3 coding DNA: TGTGCCAGCAGTTTCCCCCCCAGCGGGGGGACTGATTTTTGGGTAGAGACCCAGTACTTC. This chain connects TRBV28 to TRBJ2-5; 9 positions agree with TRBD2. Germline V lookup: CDR1 MDHEN, CDR2 SYDVKM. The CDR3 totals 20 residues. V lost 3 bases to trimming and J lost 4 bases; unmatched junction nucleotides: 21.

The chain has TRBV18 and TRBJ2-7; D unclear. Trimming shortened V by 2 bases and J by 0 bases, and 14 bases separated the two germline ends. Germline CDR1 and CDR2: KGHSH and LQKENI. The CDR3 sequence is 16 residues long. The DNA for the CDR3 is TGTGCCAGCTCACCAGTGATCACATCACTCTCCTACGAGCAGTACGTC. This sequence encodes CASSPVITSLSYEQYV.

About this clonotype: It may be a read error: a sequence one base away is much more abundant. This CDR3 is CASGFGRAYEQYF. CDR3 in DNA: TGTGCCAGCGGCTTCGGCAGGGCTTACGAGCAGTACTTC. The chain links TRBV5-8 to TRBJ2-7, with D perhaps matching TRBD1 (5 bases). CDR3 length equals 13 residues. Germline CDR1 and CDR2: SGHTS and YDEGEE.

The V gene is TRBV7-3, the J gene TRBJ1-1; D is undetermined. This CDR3 region has 14 residues. Germline V lookup: CDR1 SGHTA, CDR2 FQGTGA. Between the trimmed V and J ends, which lost 2 bases and 8 bases, there was a span of 15 bases. CDR3 DNA sequence: TGTGCCAGCAGCTTAGCCCCTAGGAGGGAGGAAGCTTTCTTT. Encoded protein: CASSLAPRREEAFF.

The chain joins TRBV6-1 to TRBJ1-2, with a possible D match to TRBD1 (5 bases). The CDR3 is made up of 13 amino acids. Trimming removed 4 bases from V and 2 bases from J, with 8 bases in between. Germline CDR1 reads MNHNS; CDR2 reads SASEGT. The CDR3 loop reads CASSGGTNYGYTF. The CDR3 DNA follows: TGTGCCAGCAGTGGCGGGACGAACTATGGCTACACCTTC.

Of note for this clonotype: The germline gene is not matched at one end of the junction; a read error may be the cause. This chain links TRBV9 with TRBJ1-5; weak D call: TRBD1 (6 bases). The CDR3 covers 15 residues. Germline lookup yields CDR1 SGDLS and CDR2 YYNGEE. The CDR3 nucleotides are TGTGCCAGCAGCCCGAGGGGGAATAGCAATCAGTCCCAGCATTTT. Protein: CASSPRGNSNQSQHF.

This clonotype has only a few counts. The CDR3 here is CAISEPGQGNEKLFF. For the CDR3, the DNA is TGTGCCATCAGTGAGCCCGGACAGGGAAATGAAAAACTGTTTTTT. The V and J genes are TRBV10-3 and TRBJ1-4, with 8 bases matching TRBD1. V shed 2 bases and J 5 bases; nucleotides not matched to a gene: 4. The CDR3 sequence is 15 residues long. From germline, CDR1 is ENHRY and CDR2 SYGVKD.

The rearrangement uses TRBV4-3 and TRBJ2-1; D is unresolved. Looked up from germline, CDR1 is LGHNA and CDR2 is YSLEER. Trimming removed 2 bases at V and 5 bases at J, with 7 bases between. CDR3 size: 13 residues. CDR3 region: CASSQKRNNEQFF. The CDR3 DNA reads as TGCGCCAGCAGCCAAAAGAGAAACAATGAGCAGTTCTTC.

This clonotype occurred a few times. The chain is built from TRBV10-2 and TRBJ1-2; D gene unclear. CDR1 WSHSY and CDR2 SAAADI come from the germline V gene. This CDR3 has 14 residues. Deletions cut 0 bases from V and 5 bases from J, with 10 bases between. CDR3 amino acids: CASSESTRGYGYTF. DNA of the CDR3: TGCGCCAGCAGTGAGTCGACTCGAGGGTATGGCTACACCTTC.

This clonotype appeared a few times. The genes are TRBV6-5 and TRBJ2-5, with D perhaps TRBD1 or TRBD2 (5 bases each). Germline V lookup: CDR1 MNHEY, CDR2 SVGAGI. The V end was cut by 4 bases, the J end by 2 bases, with 17 bases between. The length of the CDR3 is 16 residues. The CDR3 protein is CASSSPFKGSQETQYF. The CDR3, as DNA: TGTGCCAGCAGTTCCCCTTTTAAGGGGAGTCAAGAGACCCAGTACTTC.

This clonotype appeared a few times. The chain couples TRBV28 to TRBJ1-1; tentatively, D is TRBD1 (5 bases). The CDR3 sequence is 14 residues long. CDR1 and CDR2 from the germline V gene are MDHEN and SYDVKM. Trimming shortened V by 6 bases and J by 0 bases, and 11 bases separated the two germline ends. The CDR3 protein is CASSPGWVNTEAFF. The CDR3 region has the DNA TGTGCCAGCAGCCCAGGGTGGGTGAACACTGAAGCTTTCTTT.

This rearrangement joins TRBV7-2 to TRBJ2-2, with unresolved D. Trimming removed 5 bases at V and 1 base at J, with 14 bases between. The germline CDR1 and CDR2 sequences are SGHTA and FQGNSA. This CDR3 is 16 amino acids long. Here the CDR3 reads CASSPFLWGNTGELFF. The CDR3, as DNA: TGTGCCAGCAGCCCATTCTTGTGGGGGAACACCGGGGAGCTGTTTTTT.

The chain is built from TRBV27 and TRBJ2-1; no reliable D call. Between the trimmed V and J ends, which lost 4 bases and 4 bases, there was a span of 8 bases. Germline V gives CDR1 MNHEY, CDR2 SMNVEV (reference sequence). This CDR3 is built from 13 residues. The CDR3 sequence is CASSSTQYNEQFF. CDR3 nucleotide sequence: TGTGCCAGCAGTTCCACCCAGTACAATGAGCAGTTCTTC.

The V call is TRBV24-1, the J call TRBJ2-2, with D tentatively TRBD1 or TRBD2 (5 bases each). Germline CDR1 is KGHDR and CDR2 is SFDVKD. The CDR3 runs to 19 residues. V dropped 5 bases and J dropped 0 bases, with 21 bases sitting between them. In nucleotides, the CDR3 is TGTGCCACCAGTGGAATGAGGGGCAGGGAAAACGCGAACACCGGGGAGCTGTTTTTT. Amino acid sequence: CATSGMRGRENANTGELFF.

The chain recombines TRBV6-6 with TRBJ2-1, with TRBD1 matching over 7 bases. CDR1 is MNHNY and CDR2 is SVGAGI in the germline V gene (reference sequence). Trimming took 2 bases from V and 4 from J; bases not matched to a gene: 5. This CDR3 has 15 residues. For the CDR3, the DNA is TGTGCCAGCAGTTACCGGGACAGACTTTACAATGAGCAGTTCTTC. Protein sequence: CASSYRDRLYNEQFF.

CDR3 sequence (DNA): TGTGCCAGCAGAGATCCGACAGGGAGGGTCACTGAAGCTTTCTTT. This codes for CASRDPTGRVTEAFF. V usage is TRBV6-1 and J usage is TRBJ1-1; TRBD1 aligns across 7 bases. Germline lookup yields CDR1 MNHNS and CDR2 SASEGT. Germline trimming cut 6 bases from V and 4 bases from J; bases unmatched to any gene: 11. The length of the CDR3 is 15 residues.

J is TRBJ1-2 and V is TRBV7-3; D may be TRBD1 (6 bases). This CDR3 is built from 15 residues. CDR1 is SGHTA, CDR2 FQGTGA, per germline. With 4 bases removed from V and 0 bases from J, the gap between germline ends came to 12 bases. CDR3 loop: CASSSGAPANYGYTF. CDR3 coding DNA: TGTGCCAGCAGCTCGGGGGCACCGGCTAACTATGGCTACACCTTC.

This clonotype was picked up many times. This chain links TRBV5-1 with TRBJ1-3; the D gene is possibly TRBD1 (5 bases). This CDR3 is 14 amino acids long. Trimming took off 1 base at V and 2 bases at J, with 7 bases between the two ends. Germline V gene data show CDR1 as SGHRS and CDR2 as YFSETQ. The CDR3 is CASSLWGTGNTIYF. In DNA, the CDR3 is TGCGCCAGCAGCTTGTGGGGGACTGGAAACACCATATATTTT.

The V gene is TRBV5-5, the J gene TRBJ2-7; weak D call: TRBD2 (5 bases). Germline V gene lookup returns CDR1 SGHKS and CDR2 YYEKEE (reference sequence). V was clipped by 0 bases and J by 0 bases, with 7 bases between them. This CDR3 region has 14 residues. CDR3 nucleotide sequence: TGTGCCAGCAGCTTGGCACTAGACTCCTACGAGCAGTACGTC. Residues: CASSLALDSYEQYV.

This clonotype was observed a handful of times. This chain joins TRBV5-6 and TRBJ1-5; D perhaps matches TRBD1 (5 bases). Trimming cost V 4 bases and J 6 bases, with 14 bases left between them. Germline V lookup: CDR1 SGHDT, CDR2 YYEEEE. This CDR3 spans 14 amino acids. The CDR3 DNA reads as TGTGCCAGCAGCGTGACGGGGGAATTTCAGCCCCAGCATTTT. It translates to CASSVTGEFQPQHF. The variable domain in full, completed from reference TRBV5-6 and TRBJ1-5, reads DAGVTQSPTHLIKTRGQQVTLRCSPKSGHDTVSWYQQALGQGPQFIFQYYEEEERQRGNFPDRFSGHQFPNYSSELNVNALLLGDSALYLCASSVTGEFQPQHFGDGTRLSIL.

The chain links TRBV7-9 to TRBJ2-3, with D possibly matching TRBD2 (5 bases). Per the germline V gene, CDR1 is SEHNR and CDR2 is FQNEAQ (reference sequence). V was cut by 3 bases and J by 0 bases, with 10 bases left in between. The CDR3 contains 15 residues. CDR3 in amino acids: CASSFRWESTDTQYF. CDR3 nucleotide sequence: TGTGCCAGCAGCTTCCGGTGGGAGAGCACAGATACGCAGTATTTT.

This clonotype has a count of ten or more. This sequence joins TRBV7-6 and TRBJ2-1, with TRBD2 as a possible D gene (5 bases). Per germline, CDR1 SGHVS and CDR2 FNYEAQ. The CDR3 is made up of 17 amino acids. V lost 0 bases to trimming and J lost 1 base, with 13 bases between them. The CDR3 nucleotides are TGTGCCAGCAGCTTAGCGACCCCAGGCGGGTCCTACAATGAGCAGTTCTTC. This encodes CASSLATPGGSYNEQFF.

This clonotype was found many times. The rearrangement uses TRBV7-9 and TRBJ2-1, with D perhaps being TRBD1 or TRBD2 (7 bases each). The CDR3 loop spans 17 amino acids. V was pared by 5 bases and J by 4 bases, with 21 bases between. The germline V gene encodes CDR1 SEHNR and CDR2 FQNEAQ (reference sequence). CDR3 in DNA: TGTGCCAGCAGCCCCGGCAGGGGGGGCCCGAAGTACAATGAGCAGTTCTTC. It codes for CASSPGRGGPKYNEQFF.

This clonotype has only one observation. The genes are TRBV6-2 or TRBV6-3 and TRBJ2-3, with 7 bases matching TRBD1. The CDR3 has 18 residues. Germline assignment: CDR1 MNHEY and CDR2 SVGEGT. V was clipped by 7 bases and J by 2 bases; unmatched bases: 18. The CDR3 reads CASTGNRDSPSITDTQYF. In DNA form, the CDR3 reads TGTGCCAGCACCGGAAATCGGGACAGCCCATCGATCACAGATACGCAGTATTTT.

This chain connects TRBV6-5 to TRBJ1-2, with TRBD1 identical over 7 bases. The CDR3 spans 16 residues. Germline V gene data show CDR1 as MNHEY and CDR2 as SVGAGI. The J segment lost 4 bases and the V segment lost 0 bases, leaving 8 bases of the junction unmatched. CDR3 in DNA: TGTGCCAGCAGTTACTCGAGACAGGGCTGGAGCTATGGCTACACCTTC. Its translation: CASSYSRQGWSYGYTF.

This clonotype came up a few times. J is TRBJ2-3 and V is TRBV7-9, with D unresolved. CDR3 length: 14 residues. With 2 bases removed from V and 2 bases from J, the gap between germline ends came to 8 bases. Germline assignment: CDR1 SEHNR and CDR2 FQNEAQ (reference sequence). DNA of the CDR3: TGTGCCAGCAGCTTACGGCTACCCACAGATACGCAGTATTTT. Protein sequence: CASSLRLPTDTQYF.

The chain uses TRBV6-5 and TRBJ1-2; unclear D gene. Germline CDR1 and CDR2: MNHEY and SVGAGI. Trimming cost V 8 bases and J 10 bases, with 14 bases left between them. This CDR3 is 11 amino acids long. The CDR3 protein is CASLTRADYTF. As DNA, the CDR3 is TGTGCCAGCCTCACCCGGGCCGACTACACCTTC.

The J gene is TRBJ2-2, the V gene TRBV12-3 or TRBV12-4; D tentatively reads TRBD1 or TRBD2 (6 bases each). Trimming pared 5 bases from V and 5 bases from J, leaving 18 bases between. CDR3 length: 16 residues. In nucleotides, the CDR3 is TGTGCCAGCAGTACCAAAGGACGGGGGCCAACCGGGGAGCTGTTTTTT. As protein: CASSTKGRGPTGELFF.

This chain links TRBV15 with TRBJ2-7; a weak D match, TRBD2 (5 bases). The germline V gene encodes CDR1 LNHNV and CDR2 YYDKDF (reference sequence). Trimming took off 2 bases at V and 0 bases at J, with 5 bases between the two ends. The CDR3 spans 13 residues. In nucleotides, the CDR3 is TGTGCCACCAGCAGAACTAGCTCCTACGAGCAGTACGTC. Protein: CATSRTSSYEQYV.

The gene calls are TRBV10-3 and TRBJ1-5; D gene ambiguous. The V and J ends lost 3 bases and 6 bases respectively, with 9 bases between them. This CDR3 is 13 amino acids long. The germline V gene has CDR1 ENHRY and CDR2 SYGVKD. CDR3 in DNA: TGTGCCATCAGTGATCTGGGAGGTCAGCCCCAGCATTTT. Translation: CAISDLGGQPQHF.